This entry is about one T cell receptor beta chain. This clone is a singleton in its sample. No cognate antigen has been identified for it. No much larger clone exists at a distance of one base, and base qualities are not known. This record comes from a study of cytomegalovirus exposure and HLA in healthy donors (dated by TCRdb to the late 2010s). Regarding the study in general: An earlier analysis of approximately 640 of the donors reported more than 250 Gb of sequence data and 117 million unique TCR beta sequences from 150 million to 200 million T cells. Among the roughly 400 genotyped donors, approximately 81% belonged to the genetic ancestry cluster associated with self-reported Caucasian donors. To predict cytomegalovirus infection status, the study brought together high-throughput TCR immunosequencing, statistical association of individual TCRs with disease status, and machine learning. A later analysis re-analyzed previously published TCR beta repertoires from 650 to 800 donors and added high-resolution HLA genotyping to study TCR occurrence patterns. Using immunosequencing, the study profiled T cell repertoires from fewer than 700 subjects and related those repertoires to cytomegalovirus serostatus. Typing coverage varied by locus: roughly 629-640 donors for A, B, C, DRB1 and DQB1; about 520 for DQA1; 600 to 610 for DPA1; 400 to 480 for DPB1. Donor age, sex, ethnicity and CMV serostatus were collected together with the repertoire data. A later genetic analysis took genome-wide SNP genotypes for about three fifths of the 666 donors and used that subset as a discovery cohort. Because of strong linkage in the cohort, roughly five DR-DQ haplotypes were treated as single units for association and clustering. Across 398 genotyped donors of the cohort, an average of roughly 250,000 unique TCR beta nucleotide sequences per donor were sequenced, and roughly 20% of those sequences were non-productive. Both class I and class II loci were covered by HLA typing, at four-digit resolution. The later analysis used no new phenotypic data to find candidate immune exposures, relying instead on TCR beta sequences and their occurrence across donors. In an earlier analysis of 550 to 700 of the donors, high-throughput TCR beta sequencing was used to judge whether each TCR beta V gene segment behaved as functional or pseudogenic. The study aimed to test whether signatures of past pathogen exposure could be identified by cataloging public T cell receptors. In addition to the first cohort of 666 subjects, a separate validation cohort of approximately 120 different subjects was used. An early release covering around 630 HLA-typed donors comprised 250 to 350 gigabases of sequencing data and around 80 million unique TCR sequences. All discovery cohort repertoires had been generated on a single sequencing platform.

Overall study outcomes, separate from this receptor: A cluster of highly shared sequence variants was judged likely to represent a technical artifact of the sequencing pipeline. Because counts were too low, 15 to 20 rarely observed V segments, including chromosome 9 orphons, were left out of the earlier analysis of over 550 of the donors. In this cohort, only TCR beta chains were sequenced, and detectable features were limited by the absence of alpha or paired-chain data. Most CMV-associated TCR beta chains appeared to be HLA-restricted in a later analysis, and the HLA associations seemed to be driven largely by CMV exposure. In both the original and validation cohorts, the classifier was reported to diagnose cytomegalovirus status with high specificity and sensitivity. A further reported finding was that TCR beta sequences accurately predicted the HLA-A and HLA-B alleles for most subjects in the first cohort. According to a later genetic analysis, donors in an Asian-associated ancestry cluster had fewer N-insertions in productive TCRs than the approximately 700-donor mean. According to a later analysis, TCR association rates differed among HLA loci, with DRB1 alleles showing the most associated TCRs and HLA-C alleles showing the fewest. In a later analysis, 16,951 TCR beta sequences were associated with specific HLA alleles at a false discovery rate of 0.05. In an earlier analysis of approximately 590 of the donors, most TCR beta V segments were observed in productive rearrangements about 87% or about 30% of the time, broadly matching IMGT annotations. For the cohort, immune exposure information was limited to CMV serostatus. In a later genetic analysis, a missense DCLRE1C variant was associated with V-gene and J-gene trimming of TCR beta chains, and the association was replicated in an independent cohort. Roughly uniform sequencing depth across donors was assumed in presence/absence analyses, although this assumption may not hold. It was suggested by the authors that the approach could potentially be generalized to other disease states and immunological phenotypes. When HLA alleles, especially DR and DQ, strongly co-occurred, TCR associations were difficult to assign to individual alleles. According to a later analysis, parvovirus B19, influenza, CMV and Epstein-Barr virus appeared linked to several top co-occurrence clusters. In a later analysis, HLA-associated TCR beta chains showed more clonal expansion and lower generation probabilities than non-associated chains that were equally common. Linkage disequilibrium might explain the correlated functional status among segregating V segments, but an unknown experimental factor could not be ruled out. Most TCR sequences were observed very rarely across donors, whereas some public TCRs were present in many individuals. Some IMGT-functional V segments, including TRBV6-2 and TRBV6-3, could not be told apart with the 87-base-pair reads, so those segments were excluded. Because HLA typing was missing for some donors at each locus, association tests included only the typed subset. A few of the identified cytomegalovirus-associated TCR beta chains were confirmed in vitro to be specific for cytomegalovirus antigens. In the study, some 160 TCR beta chains were listed as associated with cytomegalovirus.

Libraries were prepared through the immunoSEQ multiplex PCR assay. A mixture of 60 forward primers for TCR Vbeta segments and 13 reverse primers for TCR Jbeta segments was used in the multiplex PCR. Amplification of the CDR3 region of rearranged TCR beta genes was performed with a multiplex PCR assay on genomic DNA. The amplified TCR beta libraries were sequenced on the Illumina HiSeq System as 87-base-pair reads. As for the original processing: A later analysis counted approximately 76 million unique TCR beta chains across the 550 to 750 repertoires, and around 12 million of these chains were shared by at least two donors. Raw reads were error-corrected and collapsed into unique sequences with a nearest-neighbor algorithm that merged closely related sequences to remove PCR and sequencing errors. Alignment of CDR3 sequences to IMGT reference sequences was used to assign V, D and J gene segments. For a sequence to be retained, a match of at least six nucleotides to both a V gene segment and a J gene segment was required. Rearrangements were called productive when the CDR3 lacked stop codons and stayed in frame with V and J; all others were non-productive. CDR3 was defined according to IMGT convention as the region running from the second conserved V-encoded cysteine to the conserved J-encoded phenylalanine. In an earlier analysis of just under 600 of the donors, sequences lacking an unambiguous match to a single V gene segment were excluded. An earlier analysis of fewer than 750 of the donors called V segments functional above 56.7% productive rearrangements and segregating when the between-donor standard deviation exceeded 5%. A statistical classification framework was built for diagnosing cytomegalovirus status from the catalog of TCR beta chain sequences. A later analysis assigned V and J genes by comparing TCR nucleotide sequences with IMGT/GENE-DB human TR gene sequences. The TCRdist pipeline was used in a later analysis to assign CDR3 sequences and most-parsimonious VDJ recombination scenarios. In a later analysis, each TCR beta chain was defined by its CDR3 amino acid sequence together with its V-gene family, and reads lacking a unique V-gene family were excluded. To address suspected cross-contamination and a sequencing artifact, a later analysis removed 592 highly shared, low-generation-probability nucleotide sequences. In a later analysis, a clonal expansion index for each public chain was calculated from normalized within-repertoire ranks of inferred template counts. A later analysis computed generation probabilities with a VDJ recombination model fitted to out-of-frame rearrangements, and checked the results against IGoR. A later analysis scored TCR-TCR, TCR-HLA and TCR-CMV co-occurrence with hypergeometric tests, applying a repertoire-size bias correction to TCR pairs. To estimate false discovery rates, a later analysis permuted the HLA or CMV assignments 20 times. In a later analysis, co-occurring TCRs were grouped using DBSCAN, with TCRdist sequence similarity added in when clustering inside HLA-allele-positive subsets. Repertoires with fewer than 30,000 or more than 120,000 public chains, plus five repertoires with anomalous nucleotide sharing, were excluded from co-occurrence clustering. TCRdb retrieved this table from immuneACCESS and kept in-frame rearrangements only. Not all clones are present; in checked studies, unresolved V genes account for under half, and no reason is known for the remainder. V and J calls and clone size come straight from that table; D and trimming were deduced from the DNA. For this sample the table gives about 160,000 clones, of which just over 75% were detected only once. The leading ten clones occupy roughly 1.6% of the sample.

CDR1 is given as MNHEY and CDR2 as SVGAGI, both from the germline V gene. V is clipped by 8 bases and J by 5 bases, and the sequence between their germline boundaries is 18 bases long. Including cysteine and phenylalanine, the CDR3 has 14 amino acids. The CDR3 DNA has 42 bases and is translated from base 1. The cohort comprised some 700 healthy bone marrow donors. All cohort members were sampled while nominally healthy, although unrecorded immune exposures were likely present. The donor tested CMV seronegative and was one of the 352 seronegative cohort members. A peripheral blood sample was provided by each donor, and peripheral blood mononuclear cells were used for TCR beta sequencing. Genomic DNA extraction from the blood cell samples was performed with the Qiagen DNeasy Blood Extraction Kit.

The sample was PBMCs. The rearrangement joined TRBV6-5 to TRBJ1-1; the D gene is possibly TRBD1, with 6 bases matching. The TCR originated in a man in his forties in good health and CMV-seronegative. CDR3 loop: CASRPREGGTEAFF. The nucleotides read TGTGCCAGCCGGCCCAGGGAGGGGGGGACTGAAGCTTTCTTT.